The T cell receptor (beta chain) under discussion was sequenced for a study of shared clonotypes between healthy human individuals. Study in general: Per donor, CD8 memory used one plate, CD8 naive used two, CD4 memory used three and CD4 naive used three.

The naive CD8 fraction comprised CD45RO-negative cells positively selected for CCR7 and excluded terminally differentiated effector memory CD45RA+ cells. Profiled with immunoSEQ multiplex PCR; TCRdb holds only in-frame clones, not every one. The sample records more than 2 million clones, around 96% being singletons. The CDR3 has 16 residues. V trimming: 5 bases; J trimming: 7 bases; junction bases outside the gene matches: 13. Germline assignment: CDR1 MNHEY and CDR2 SMNVEV (reference sequence). Overall study results and limits: The sampled material consisted only of blood, and tissue repertoires are likely to differ.

The count of this clone is one. Antigen unknown. This TCR derives from a man aged 18 to 30 in good health. V gene TRBV27 combines with J gene TRBJ2-1, with 8 bases identical to TRBD2. The material sequenced was naive CD8+ T cells sorted from blood. This chain's CDR3 is CASSPFSGSPGNEQFF. The CDR3 bases are TGTGCCAGCAGTCCTTTCAGCGGGAGTCCGGGGAATGAGCAGTTCTTC.